This T cell receptor (beta chain) was recorded in a study of cytomegalovirus exposure and HLA in healthy donors. Only a few counts were recorded for this clone. Its antigen remains unidentified. Primers: 60 Vbeta forward and 13 Jbeta reverse. This table comes from immunoSEQ multiplex PCR, and its TCRdb copy is limited to in-frame clones, with some not included. Of approximately 160,000 clones detected, roughly four fifths appear once; the ten largest clones hold 1.5% to 1.9%. The CDR3 runs to 14 residues. V was cut by 2 bases and J by 8 bases, with 10 bases left in between. CDR1 and CDR2 from the germline V gene are MNHEY and SVGAGI. Study-level results: The records held CMV serostatus as the only immune exposure information. In an earlier analysis, most TCR beta V segments were productive about 87% or about 30% of the time.

The sequence was obtained from a man aged 40-49 years in good health and CMV-seronegative. The chain couples TRBV6-5 to TRBJ1-6; the D gene is possibly TRBD1 (6 bases). The source material was PBMCs. The CDR3 DNA follows: TGTGCCAGCAGTTACCAGGGGAGTCATTCACCCCTCCACTTT. This codes for CASSYQGSHSPLHF.